This is a list of T cell receptor beta chains from one sample in a study of radiation and T cells in renal cell carcinoma. Assay used: immunoSEQ multiplex PCR; TCRdb lists only in-frame clones, some missing. The data contain fewer than 4,500 clones, 62% of them singletons. The sequencing used tumor tissue, collected from a patient whose treatment included radiotherapy and nephrectomy. Every receptor here comes from an older woman with renal cell carcinoma. The CDR3 runs from the conserved cysteine through the conserved F or W. The D gene is left open where the match is weak. Only some rows state a clone size, as once, few, many or a class for expanded clones.

TRBV6-5	TRBJ1-4	TRBD1	.	CASSIQGREKLFF	TGTGCCAGCAGTATACAGGGGCGGGAAAAACTGTTTTTT
TRBV7-2	TRBJ2-7	TRBD2	once	CASRSTSGTVYEQYF	TGTGCCAGCAGATCTACTAGCGGGACGGTCTACGAGCAGTACTTC
TRBV21-1	TRBJ2-7	.	.	CASSKAGQTYEQYF	TGTGCCAGCAGCAAAGCGGGGCAGACCTACGAGCAGTACTTC
TRBV7-8	TRBJ1-1	.	.	CASSLRGNTEAFF	TGTGCCAGCAGCTTACGGGGGAACACTGAAGCTTTCTTT
TRBV10-3	TRBJ1-2	.	.	CAISESPVGGYTF	TGTGCCATCAGTGAGTCCCCGGTGGGCGGCTACACCTTC
TRBV18	TRBJ2-3	TRBD1	.	CASSPPQQGTDTQYF	TGTGCCAGCTCACCACCTCAACAGGGGACAGATACGCAGTATTTT
TRBV6-1	TRBJ1-5	.	few	CASSERAQPQHF	TGTGCCAGCAGTGAAAGGGCCCAGCCCCAGCATTTT
TRBV7-9	TRBJ2-1	.	few	CASSTREGPAIGEQFF	TGTGCCAGCAGCACTAGAGAGGGTCCTGCAATCGGTGAGCAGTTCTTC
TRBV19	TRBJ1-2	.	few	CASNGRGELNYGYTF	TGTGCCAGTAATGGACGGGGCGAGCTTAACTATGGCTACACCTTC
TRBV25-1	TRBJ1-2	.	.	CASSAGGDYGYTF	TGTGCCAGCAGTGCCGGGGGCGACTATGGCTACACCTTC
TRBV5-1	TRBJ2-5	TRBD2	.	CASGLTSGGQETQYF	TGCGCCAGCGGATTGACTAGCGGGGGGCAAGAGACCCAGTACTTC
TRBV10-1	TRBJ2-1	TRBD2	.	CASGSGRSYNEQFF	TGCGCCAGCGGGAGCGGGAGGTCCTACAATGAGCAGTTCTTC
TRBV5-4	TRBJ2-3	.	few	CASSLGEADTQYF	TGTGCCAGCAGCTTAGGGGAGGCAGATACGCAGTATTTT
TRBV11-2	TRBJ1-6	.	.	CASSTHLTGLLDNSPLHF	TGTGCCAGCAGCACACATCTAACAGGCTTATTGGATAATTCACCCCTCCACTTT
TRBV7-2	TRBJ2-1	TRBD2	.	CASSLYSSGYNEQFF	TGTGCCAGCAGCTTATACTCTAGCGGGTACAATGAGCAGTTCTTC
TRBV6-1	TRBJ1-4	TRBD1	.	CASNWDRDGEKLFF	TGTGCCAGCAACTGGGACAGGGATGGTGAAAAACTGTTTTTT
TRBV5-4	TRBJ1-5	TRBD1	.	CASSIQGGQPQHF	TGTGCCAGCAGCATCCAGGGGGGACAGCCCCAGCATTTT
TRBV7-9	TRBJ2-3	TRBD2	.	CASSFGTSGADTQYF	TGTGCCAGCAGCTTTGGGACTAGCGGGGCGGATACGCAGTATTTT
TRBV28	TRBJ2-2	TRBD2	few	CASSSWRERANTGELFF	TGTGCCAGCAGTTCGTGGCGGGAGAGAGCGAACACCGGGGAGCTGTTTTTT
TRBV11-3	TRBJ1-5	TRBD1	.	CASSLKRGQGANFRNQPQHF	TGTGCCAGCAGCTTAAAACGAGGACAGGGGGCGAATTTTCGCAATCAGCCCCAGCATTTT
TRBV15	TRBJ2-2	TRBD2	.	CATSRGGGRATGGELFF	TGTGCCACCAGCAGAGGCGGCGGGAGGGCCACGGGCGGGGAGCTGTTTTTT
TRBV6-6	TRBJ1-3	.	.	CASSGPISGNTIYF	TGTGCCAGCAGTGGACCGATCTCTGGAAACACCATATATTTT
TRBV5-1	TRBJ1-1	.	.	CASSHGDAEAFF	TGCGCCAGCAGCCATGGGGACGCTGAAGCTTTCTTT
TRBV5-1	TRBJ1-5	.	.	CASSLSSPSNQPQHF	TGCGCCAGCAGCTTATCCTCCCCTAGCAATCAGCCCCAGCATTTT
TRBV2	TRBJ2-2	TRBD2	.	CASSDSAGGTGELFF	TGTGCCAGCAGTGACTCGGCGGGAGGTACCGGGGAGCTGTTTTTT
TRBV10-1	TRBJ2-7	.	.	CASSASRVEEQYF	TGCGCCAGCAGTGCGAGCAGGGTAGAGGAGCAGTACTTC
TRBV9	TRBJ1-5	.	few	CASSEGGGPQQPQHF	TGTGCCAGCAGCGAAGGGGGGGGACCACAACAGCCCCAGCATTTT
TRBV11-2	TRBJ2-5	.	.	CASSPGGGALVQETQYF	TGTGCCAGCAGTCCAGGGGGAGGGGCGCTTGTCCAAGAGACCCAGTACTTC
TRBV5-1	TRBJ2-1	TRBD2	.	CASSLGPRTSVGSYNEQFF	TGCGCCAGCAGCTTGGGGCCAAGGACTAGCGTAGGCTCCTACAATGAGCAGTTCTTC
TRBV6-1	TRBJ1-2	.	.	CASSEGRQVNYGYTF	TGTGCCAGCAGTGAAGGTAGACAGGTTAACTATGGCTACACCTTC
TRBV6-5	TRBJ1-2	TRBD1	.	CASSISGGNYGYTF	TGTGCCAGCAGCATCTCAGGGGGAAACTATGGCTACACCTTC
TRBV6-5	TRBJ2-1	.	few	CASWEAGSGVNEQFF	TGTGCCAGCTGGGAGGCGGGATCGGGTGTGAATGAGCAGTTCTTC
TRBV5-3	TRBJ2-7	TRBD1	few	CASSAPDRGSYEQYF	TGTGCCAGCAGCGCACCGGACAGGGGAAGCTACGAGCAGTACTTC
TRBV19	TRBJ2-3	.	.	CASSTYRGGTDTQYF	TGTGCCAGTAGTACCTACAGGGGGGGTACAGATACGCAGTATTTT
TRBV9	TRBJ2-5	TRBD1	.	CASSAPTQGQETQYF	TGTGCCAGCAGCGCCCCAACACAGGGGCAAGAGACCCAGTACTTC
TRBV11-2	TRBJ2-1	.	.	CASSLRSNEQFF	TGTGCCAGCAGCTTAAGATCCAATGAGCAGTTCTTC
TRBV7-3	TRBJ2-3	TRBD2	.	CASSFGGGSTDTQYF	TGTGCCAGCAGCTTCGGCGGGGGTAGCACAGATACGCAGTATTTT
TRBV18	TRBJ1-5	.	.	CASSKSAGGDQPQHF	TGTGCCAGCTCGAAGTCGGCCGGGGGCGACCAGCCCCAGCATTTT
TRBV19	TRBJ1-3	TRBD1	.	CASQEPGQGANTIYF	TGTGCCAGCCAAGAACCGGGACAGGGGGCAAACACCATATATTTT
TRBV28	TRBJ1-5	.	.	CASSLTRSVQPQHF	TGTGCCAGCAGTTTAACTAGGAGTGTCCAGCCCCAGCATTTT
TRBV5-4	TRBJ2-3	TRBD2	.	CASSLGGPTSGSPDWDTQYF	TGTGCCAGCAGCTTGGGGGGACCAACTAGCGGGAGTCCCGATTGGGATACGCAGTATTTT
TRBV19	TRBJ1-5	TRBD1	medium-sized	CASRLQGGNQPQHF	TGTGCCAGTAGGCTCCAGGGGGGCAATCAGCCCCAGCATTTT
TRBV11-1	TRBJ2-7	.	.	CASSFVAGGETAYEQYF	TGTGCCAGCAGCTTTGTAGCAGGGGGGGAAACGGCCTACGAGCAGTACTTC
TRBV6-5	TRBJ1-1	.	.	CASSDSRGNSEAFF	TGTGCCAGCTCCGATTCAAGGGGCAATTCTGAAGCTTTCTTT
TRBV7-9	TRBJ2-1	TRBD2	.	CASSRSGSFSYNEQFF	TGTGCCAGCAGCCGTAGCGGGAGTTTCTCCTACAATGAGCAGTTCTTC
TRBV28	TRBJ1-2	.	few	CASSPQETNYGYTF	TGTGCCAGCAGCCCACAGGAGACGAACTATGGCTACACCTTC
TRBV6-1	TRBJ1-4	.	.	CASRLGGAGEKLFF	TGTGCCAGCAGACTCGGGGGGGCAGGGGAAAAACTGTTTTTT
TRBV5-1	TRBJ1-5	.	.	CASSLEVEQPQHF	TGCGCCAGCAGCTTGGAAGTGGAGCAGCCCCAGCATTTT
TRBV5-1	TRBJ1-3	.	.	CASSLPGAGNTIYF	TGCGCCAGCAGCTTGCCAGGGGCTGGAAACACCATATATTTT
TRBV18	TRBJ1-2	TRBD1	.	CASSGTGGRGYTF	TGTGCCAGCTCCGGTACAGGGGGAAGGGGCTACACCTTC
TRBV18	TRBJ2-5	.	medium-sized	CASSTPYGETQYF	TGTGCCAGCTCAACCCCTTATGGGGAGACCCAGTACTTC
TRBV2	TRBJ1-5	.	few	CASSAVSQPQHF	TGTGCCAGCAGTGCCGTCTCTCAGCCCCAGCATTTT
TRBV4-2	TRBJ2-2	.	few	CASSPGGYLPGELFF	TGTGCCAGCAGCCCAGGAGGCTACCTCCCCGGGGAGCTGTTTTTT
TRBV9	TRBJ2-5	.	once	CASSPRWMQETQYF	TGTGCCAGCAGCCCGCGTTGGATGCAAGAGACCCAGTACTTC
TRBV11-1	TRBJ2-3	.	.	CASSLAGEEDTQYF	TGTGCCAGCAGCTTAGCGGGAGAAGAAGATACGCAGTATTTT